This T cell receptor (beta chain) was sequenced for a study of blood T cell repertoires in COVID-19. At the level of the study: The analysed material was cDNA or gDNA that came from T cells, B-cell-depleted T cells, or PBMCs.

The CDR3 spans 17 residues. V shed 4 bases and J 2 bases; nucleotides not matched to a gene: 9. Germline CDR1 MNHEY, CDR2 SMNVEV (reference sequence). The protocol was immunoSEQ multiplex PCR, while the TCRdb copy is restricted to in-frame clones and leaves out a portion. The sample consists of around 160,000 clones, approximately 86% of them appearing once. Sequenced: peripheral blood. The TCR sequence derives from a man aged 60 to 75 with acute or convalescent COVID-19. The gene calls are TRBV27 and TRBJ2-1, with 9 bases identical to TRBD2. The chain's CDR3 is CASSSFGLASTYNEQFF. CDR3 in DNA: TGTGCCAGCAGTTCATTCGGACTAGCGAGTACCTACAATGAGCAGTTCTTC.